The rows below give T cell receptor beta chains drawn from one sample of a study of regulatory T cells in long-lasting Graves disease. Each CDR3 protein gets one entry after TCRdb re-called the multiplex PCR reads with MiXCR. The sample holds around 500,000 distinct CDR3 sequences; about 15% are singletons and the top ten take 20% to 25%. These data are also associated with another study on T cells in Graves' hyperthyroidism and ophthalmopathy.

This material consisted of peripheral blood mononuclear cells (PBMCs), taken at new diagnosis, from a patient treated with antithyroid drugs. The receptor source for this set is a woman aged 35-65 years with Graves disease. The CDR3 runs from the conserved cysteine through the conserved F or W. The order of the fields is CDR3 DNA, CDR3 protein, CDR3 length, D gene, V gene, J gene, clone size. The D gene is left open where the match is weak. For some rows the clone size is stated as once, few or many, or as a class when expanded; others skip it.

CDR3nt: TGTGCCAGCAGTGGCCGGGTTCCCTACGAGCAGTACTTC; CDR3aa: CASSGRVPYEQYF; len: 13; d_gene: NA; v_gene: TRBV2; j_gene: TRBJ2-7; abundance: many
CDR3nt: TGTGCCAGCAGTGACTTATTACAGGGATACGAGCAGTACTTC; CDR3aa: CASSDLLQGYEQYF; len: 14; d_gene: NA; v_gene: TRBV2; j_gene: TRBJ2-7; abundance: few
CDR3nt: TGTGCCAGCAGCCATACCGCACAGGGATCCTACGAGCAGTACTTC; CDR3aa: CASSHTAQGSYEQYF; len: 15; d_gene: NA; v_gene: TRBV3-1; j_gene: TRBJ2-7; abundance: many
CDR3nt: TGTGCCAGCATAAGACGGTCGGCACAGTGCCGCAATCAGCCCCAGCATTTT; CDR3aa: CASIRRSAQCRNQPQHF; len: 17; d_gene: NA; v_gene: TRBV7-3; j_gene: TRBJ1-5; abundance: NA
CDR3nt: TGTGCCAGCAGCTTAGCCGACCTAGCGGGGGGGACCTACGAGCAGTACTTC; CDR3aa: CASSLADLAGGTYEQYF; len: 17; d_gene: TRBD2; v_gene: TRBV7-6; j_gene: TRBJ2-7; abundance: NA
CDR3nt: TGTGCCAGCAGTCTCCTAGAAAGGGACCCCTATGGCTACACCTTC; CDR3aa: CASSLLERDPYGYTF; len: 15; d_gene: NA; v_gene: TRBV6-1; j_gene: TRBJ1-2; abundance: few
CDR3nt: TGTGCCAGCTCACCATTACCGGGAGCGGGAAACACCATATATTTT; CDR3aa: CASSPLPGAGNTIYF; len: 15; d_gene: NA; v_gene: TRBV18; j_gene: TRBJ1-3; abundance: many
CDR3nt: TGCAGTGCTAGGCGTGTCCAAGAGACCCAGTACTTC; CDR3aa: CSARRVQETQYF; len: 12; d_gene: NA; v_gene: TRBV20-1; j_gene: TRBJ2-5; abundance: many
CDR3nt: TGCGCCAGCAGACGGGATGGAAACACCATATATTTT; CDR3aa: CASRRDGNTIYF; len: 12; d_gene: NA; v_gene: TRBV5-1; j_gene: TRBJ1-3; abundance: many
CDR3nt: TGTGCCACCAGTGATGGGATGCCCGTCACAGATACGCAGTATTTT; CDR3aa: CATSDGMPVTDTQYF; len: 15; d_gene: NA; v_gene: TRBV24-1; j_gene: TRBJ2-3; abundance: many
CDR3nt: TGTGCCAGCGGATTAACGGGACACTACTACGAGCAGTACTTC; CDR3aa: CASGLTGHYYEQYF; len: 14; d_gene: NA; v_gene: TRBV7-9; j_gene: TRBJ2-7; abundance: NA
CDR3nt: TGTGCCAGCAGCCCGGGGACAGTGACTCTGGCAAACACCATATATTTT; CDR3aa: CASSPGTVTLANTIYF; len: 16; d_gene: TRBD1; v_gene: TRBV9; j_gene: TRBJ1-3; abundance: NA
CDR3nt: TGTGCCAGCAGTGAAGCGCTGGGACTACGTTCCACAGATACGCAGTATTTT; CDR3aa: CASSEALGLRSTDTQYF; len: 17; d_gene: TRBD2; v_gene: TRBV2; j_gene: TRBJ2-3; abundance: many
CDR3nt: TGTGCCAGCAGTTACTCTATGGGGAGCTCCTACAATGAGCAGTTCTTC; CDR3aa: CASSYSMGSSYNEQFF; len: 16; d_gene: NA; v_gene: TRBV6-9; j_gene: TRBJ2-1; abundance: many